Shown below are 5 T cell receptor beta chains from a single sample sequenced in a study of blood T cell repertoires in COVID-19. Profiled with immunoSEQ multiplex PCR; TCRdb holds only in-frame clones, not every one. The table lists some 83,000 clones, less than 80% of them singletons, with 13% to 15% in the top ten. Specimen: peripheral blood. The source of these receptors is a woman older than 75 with acute or convalescent COVID-19.

The chain couples TRBV7-7 to TRBJ2-7, with a possible D match to TRBD2 (5 bases). Germline V gene sequence: CDR1 SSHAT, CDR2 FNYEAQ (reference sequence). Trimming removed 2 bases at V and 4 bases at J, with 9 bases between. The CDR3 runs 13 residues. The CDR3 region is CASSLRPGYEQYF. The CDR3 bases are TGTGCCAGCAGCTTAAGGCCGGGATACGAGCAGTACTTC.

This clone was seen more than once but under ten times. This rearrangement joins TRBV15 to TRBJ2-3; a possible D gene is TRBD1 (5 bases). From germline, CDR1 is LNHNV and CDR2 YYDKDF (reference sequence). With 5 bases removed from V and 4 bases from J, the gap between germline ends came to 25 bases. The CDR3 is 18 residues long. The CDR3 protein is CATSRFPTDSAGADTQYF. The CDR3 DNA reads as TGTGCCACCAGCCGTTTCCCGACTGACAGTGCCGGCGCAGATACGCAGTATTTT.

The rearrangement links TRBV2 to TRBJ2-3; no clear D. CDR1 and CDR2 from the germline V gene are SNHLY and FYNNEI. This CDR3 region has 13 residues. Trimming removed 5 bases from V and 1 base from J, with 7 bases in between. The CDR3 nucleotides read TGTGCCAGCAGTCGTACTCGCACAGATACGCAGTATTTT. Protein: CASSRTRTDTQYF.

The chain combines TRBV7-8 with TRBJ2-7; D call uncertain. In germline, CDR1 is SGHVS, CDR2 FQNEAQ. Trimming shortened V by 5 bases and J by 4 bases, and 6 bases separated the two germline ends. There are 11 residues in the CDR3. In DNA, the CDR3 is TGTGCCAGCAGCGGGCCTTACGAGCAGTACTTC. Its translation: CASSGPYEQYF.

The chain recombines TRBV6-2 or TRBV6-3 with TRBJ1-1; 7 bases are shared with TRBD1. Losses at the gene ends were 2 bases for V and 4 bases for J; bases not matched to a gene: 1. The CDR3 is 13 amino acids. Germline CDR1 reads MNHEY; CDR2 reads SVGEGT. CDR3 coding DNA: TGTGCCAGCAGTTACCCAGGGGGCACTGAAGCTTTCTTT. Translated, it gives CASSYPGGTEAFF.